The sequence of this TCR beta chain was determined in a study of T cell repertoires in cytomegalovirus infection. Looking at the study overall: Researchers turned to recently identified HLA-C-restricted CMV epitopes as well as well-studied HLA-B-restricted ones. Matching HLA type and CMV infection were both indicated by public TCR beta signatures. Points from the study as a whole: CMV-specific TCR beta clonotypes restricted by HLA-C dominated the ex vivo response. Frequencies of public TCR beta families were cumulated, and this identified carriers of CMV plus the relevant HLA.

TCRdb used MiXCR to reprocess the reads, holding one entry per CDR3 protein. The sample lists roughly 920,000 distinct CDR3 sequences; about 33% were seen once. About this clonotype itself: Antigen: not known.

The ends lost 5 bases at V and 7 bases at J; junction bases unmatched: 17. The V gene's germline CDR1 is SNHLY and CDR2 FYNNEI. This CDR3 spans 17 amino acids. V is TRBV2 and J is TRBJ1-5, with 7 bases identical to TRBD1. The sequences come from cultured CD8+ T cells from PBMCs, collected from culture after CMV antigen stimulation. The TCR was taken from a human donor in good health (CMV status not recorded). Some clones in this sample may be carry-over from other donors' samples. The CDR3: CASSFGKGGIRGQPQHF. DNA of the CDR3: TGTGCCAGCAGTTTTGGCAAAGGGGGCATAAGGGGACAGCCCCAGCATTTT.